Shown below are 15 T cell receptor beta chains from a single sample sequenced in a study of shared clonotypes between healthy human individuals. Generated by immunoSEQ multiplex PCR, the TCRdb table keeps only in-frame clones and is missing some. The table shows roughly 2.5 million clones, with around nine tenths occurring only once. Sequencing was carried out using naive CD4+ T cells sorted from blood. Subset meaning: CD45RA+ positively selected. The receptors come from a man aged 18 to 29 in good health.

CDR3 in amino acids: CASSYGVATYYEQYF. The CDR3 nucleotides read TGTGCCAGCAGTTACGGGGTAGCGACTTACTACGAGCAGTACTTC. The chain has TRBV6-5 and TRBJ2-7; D is perhaps TRBD2 (5 bases). This CDR3 comprises 15 residues. The germline V and J ends were trimmed by 2 bases and 3 bases, with 14 bases remaining between them. The germline V gene has CDR1 MNHEY and CDR2 SVGAGI.

This clone was detected only once. Here the CDR3 DNA reads TGCGCCAGCAGTGCGGCTAGCGACGAGCAGTACTTC. It encodes CASSAASDEQYF. The chain couples TRBV5-1 to TRBJ2-7, with TRBD2 as a possible D gene (6 bases). The germline V gene has CDR1 SGHRS and CDR2 YFSETQ. V lost 5 bases to trimming and J lost 5 bases, with 11 bases between them. This CDR3 is 12 amino acids long.

The table lists this clone with a count of one. The CDR3, as DNA: TGTGCCAGCAGCCCGGGACAGGGTGGAAACACCATATATTTT. Residues: CASSPGQGGNTIYF. The chain uses TRBV2 and TRBJ1-3; TRBD1 aligns across 9 bases. J was trimmed by 3 bases and V by 6 bases; bases with no gene match: 3. This CDR3 region has 14 residues. Per germline, CDR1 SNHLY and CDR2 FYNNEI.

The rearrangement links TRBV6-5 to TRBJ1-2, with a possible D match to TRBD1 (6 bases). CDR1 and CDR2 from the germline V gene are MNHEY and SVGAGI. This CDR3 spans 15 amino acids. V lost 6 bases and J lost 6, with 20 bases in between. CDR3 sequence (DNA): TGTGCCAGCAGCCCTTGGGAGGGGGGACTTAATGGCTACACCTTC. It translates to CASSPWEGGLNGYTF.

This sequence joins TRBV5-1 and TRBJ2-2; D is unclear. The CDR3 consists of 14 residues. V was trimmed by 5 bases and J by 2 bases, leaving 10 bases between them. Germline V lookup: CDR1 SGHRS, CDR2 YFSETQ. This chain's CDR3 is CASRRRANTGELFF. The CDR3 nucleotides read TGCGCCAGCAGACGGAGAGCCAACACCGGGGAGCTGTTTTTT.

This clone came up once. The V and J genes are TRBV14 and TRBJ2-4, with D maybe TRBD1 (5 bases). V was cut by 4 bases and J by 0 bases, with 10 bases left in between. Germline V gene data show CDR1 as SGHDN and CDR2 as FVKESK. This CDR3 spans 15 amino acids. CDR3 amino acids: CASSPQGLAKNIQYF. The CDR3 DNA reads TGTGCCAGCAGCCCGCAGGGTCTAGCCAAAAACATTCAGTACTTC.

The CDR3 DNA reads TGTGCCAGCAGCTTGTCCAGGGGCGAGCAGTACTTC. Amino acid sequence: CASSLSRGEQYF. This chain links TRBV7-9 with TRBJ2-7, with D tentatively TRBD1 (6 bases). Germline loops: CDR1 SEHNR, CDR2 FQNEAQ (reference sequence). This CDR3 spans 12 amino acids. The V end lost 3 bases, the J end lost 6 bases, and 9 bases lay between the germline ends.

The J gene is TRBJ2-7, the V gene TRBV10-3; 10 positions agree with TRBD1. Germline CDR1 is ENHRY and CDR2 is SYGVKD. CDR3 length equals 15 residues. After removal of 3 bases from V and 4 bases from J, the junction contained 6 bases not matched to a gene. CDR3 region: CAISDAGTGVYEQYF. Written as DNA, the CDR3 is TGTGCCATCAGTGATGCCGGGACAGGGGTTTACGAGCAGTACTTC.

The gene calls are TRBV9 and TRBJ1-6, with 7 bases aligning to TRBD1. The germline V gene has CDR1 SGDLS and CDR2 YYNGEE. This CDR3 is 17 amino acids long. J was trimmed by 0 bases and V by 4 bases; bases with no gene match: 7. The CDR3 is CASSTWDSPSYNSPLHF. DNA of the CDR3: TGTGCCAGCAGCACCTGGGACAGCCCCTCCTATAATTCACCCCTCCACTTT.

The J gene is TRBJ1-3, the V gene TRBV7-8; D is undetermined. Trimming took 0 bases from V and 5 from J, leaving 17 bases between them. CDR1 SGHVS and CDR2 FQNEAQ come from the germline V gene. The CDR3 consists of 17 residues. The CDR3 bases are TGTGCCAGCAGCTTAGCGCGGGCGGCCAATATGAGAAACACCATATATTTT. Its translation is CASSLARAANMRNTIYF. The variable domain in full, completed from reference TRBV7-8 and TRBJ1-3, reads GAGVSQSPRYKVAKRGQDVALRCDPISGHVSLFWYQQALGQGPEFLTYFQNEAQLDKSGLPSDRFFAERPEGSVSTLKIQRTQQEDSAVYLCASSLARAANMRNTIYFGEGSWLTVV.

V gene TRBV10-3 combines with J gene TRBJ2-2; D may correspond to TRBD1 or TRBD2 (5 bases each). The CDR3 spans 14 residues. Trimming took off 6 bases at V and 6 bases at J, with 14 bases between the two ends. The germline CDR1 and CDR2 sequences are ENHRY and SYGVKD. The CDR3 nucleotides read TGTGCCATCAGAGAGGGACCGACCCCCGGGGAGCTGTTTTTT. Its translation: CAIREGPTPGELFF.

The CDR3 sequence is CASSSNTWTGQLYEQYF. The DNA of the CDR3 is TGTGCCAGCAGCTCAAACACCTGGACAGGGCAGCTCTACGAGCAGTACTTC. The chain combines TRBV7-8 with TRBJ2-7, with 8 nucleotides matching TRBD1. The CDR3 extends over 17 amino acids. Germline CDR1 reads SGHVS; CDR2 reads FQNEAQ. J was trimmed by 3 bases and V by 4 bases; bases with no gene match: 14.

This sequence joins TRBV7-8 and TRBJ2-6, with D possibly being TRBD2 (5 bases). This CDR3 contains 16 residues. Trimming left V 1 base short and J 0 bases short, with 7 bases between. CDR1 and CDR2 from the germline V gene are SGHVS and FQNEAQ. The CDR3 DNA reads TGTGCCAGCAGCTTAGGACTATACTCTGGGGCCAACGTCCTGACTTTC. Amino acid sequence: CASSLGLYSGANVLTF. Full variable domain (remainder filled in from reference TRBV7-8 and TRBJ2-6): GAGVSQSPRYKVAKRGQDVALRCDPISGHVSLFWYQQALGQGPEFLTYFQNEAQLDKSGLPSDRFFAERPEGSVSTLKIQRTQQEDSAVYLCASSLGLYSGANVLTFGAGSRLTVL.

The chain combines TRBV30 with TRBJ2-3, with 11 nucleotides matching TRBD2. CDR1 and CDR2 (germline): GTSNPN, SVGIG (reference sequence). V dropped 0 bases and J dropped 2; count of bases not matched to a gene: 4. This CDR3 spans 16 amino acids. CDR3 loop: CAWSVTLAGATDTQYF. CDR3 in DNA: TGTGCCTGGAGTGTAACACTAGCGGGAGCCACAGATACGCAGTATTTT.

CDR3 DNA sequence: TGTGCCAGCAGCTTAGGGACCGCGGGACACAAATCTTACAATGAGCAGTTCTTC. It is translated as CASSLGTAGHKSYNEQFF. This chain joins TRBV7-8 and TRBJ2-1; D might be TRBD1 or TRBD2, each matching 6 bases. CDR1 SGHVS and CDR2 FQNEAQ come from the germline V gene. The CDR3 has 18 residues. V gave up 1 base and J gave up 4 bases, with 20 bases separating them.